These T cell receptor beta chains were read from a single sample in a study of shared clonotypes between healthy human individuals. Profiling relied on immunoSEQ multiplex PCR, and the TCRdb table lists in-frame clones only, not all of them. The table lists about 2.1 million clones, around 95% of them singletons, with more than 1.5% in the top ten. Sequenced material: naive CD8+ T cells from PBMCs. These receptors were collected from a man aged 18 to 30 in good health. Some clones in this sample may be carry-over from other donors' samples. The CDR3 runs from the conserved cysteine through the conserved F or W. The order of the fields is clone size, CDR3 length, J gene, V gene, D gene, CDR3 protein, CDR3 DNA. A D gene is named only where the DNA matches it firmly. The listing skips clone size in some rows; elsewhere it reads once, few, many or a size class.

abundance: -; len: 14; j_gene: TRBJ1-1; v_gene: TRBV27; d_gene: -; CDR3aa: CASSHRGGNTEAFF; CDR3nt: TGTGCCAGCAGTCATCGGGGCGGTAACACTGAAGCTTTCTTT
abundance: -; len: 15; j_gene: TRBJ1-2; v_gene: TRBV5-1; d_gene: -; CDR3aa: CASSDTPPLRHGYTF; CDR3nt: TGCGCCAGCAGCGACACCCCCCCTTTACGGCATGGCTACACCTTC
abundance: -; len: 12; j_gene: TRBJ1-2; v_gene: TRBV5-1; d_gene: -; CDR3aa: CASRFGGHGYTF; CDR3nt: TGCGCCAGCAGGTTCGGCGGCCATGGCTACACCTTC
abundance: -; len: 16; j_gene: TRBJ2-7; v_gene: TRBV4-3; d_gene: -; CDR3aa: CASSQEPAGSSYEQYF; CDR3nt: TGCGCCAGCAGCCAAGAACCGGCGGGAAGCTCCTACGAGCAGTACTTC
abundance: -; len: 13; j_gene: TRBJ1-1; v_gene: TRBV19; d_gene: -; CDR3aa: CASSLSLNTEAFF; CDR3nt: TGTGCCAGTAGTCTGTCATTGAACACTGAAGCTTTCTTT
abundance: -; len: 14; j_gene: TRBJ2-7; v_gene: TRBV28; d_gene: -; CDR3aa: CASSWGAYTYEQYF; CDR3nt: TGTGCCAGCAGTTGGGGGGCGTACACCTACGAGCAGTACTTC
abundance: once; len: 11; j_gene: TRBJ1-2; v_gene: TRBV29-1; d_gene: -; CDR3aa: CSVVSVRGYTF; CDR3nt: TGCAGCGTTGTAAGCGTCAGGGGCTACACCTTC
abundance: once; len: 15; j_gene: TRBJ2-2; v_gene: TRBV27; d_gene: -; CDR3aa: CASSSSGWGTGELFF; CDR3nt: TGTGCCAGCAGTTCCTCCGGGTGGGGCACCGGGGAGCTGTTTTTT
abundance: -; len: 13; j_gene: TRBJ2-7; v_gene: TRBV28; d_gene: TRBD1; CDR3aa: CASEDRVSYEQYF; CDR3nt: TGTGCCAGCGAGGACAGGGTAAGCTACGAGCAGTACTTC
abundance: -; len: 14; j_gene: TRBJ1-1; v_gene: TRBV6-5; d_gene: TRBD1; CDR3aa: CASSGPGQGPQAFF; CDR3nt: TGTGCCAGCAGCGGACCGGGACAGGGGCCCCAAGCTTTCTTT
abundance: once; len: 17; j_gene: TRBJ2-1; v_gene: TRBV2; d_gene: -; CDR3aa: CASSETDYGGVGNEQFF; CDR3nt: TGTGCCAGCAGTGAAACTGACTACGGGGGAGTGGGCAATGAGCAGTTCTTC
abundance: -; len: 12; j_gene: TRBJ1-5; v_gene: TRBV28; d_gene: -; CDR3aa: CASSLFPQPQHF; CDR3nt: TGTGCCAGCAGTTTGTTCCCGCAGCCCCAGCATTTT
abundance: -; len: 15; j_gene: TRBJ2-3; v_gene: TRBV28; d_gene: TRBD2; CDR3aa: CASSPLAGDKDTQYF; CDR3nt: TGTGCCAGCAGCCCACTAGCGGGAGACAAAGATACGCAGTATTTT
abundance: -; len: 13; j_gene: TRBJ2-5; v_gene: TRBV9; d_gene: -; CDR3aa: CASSFPPSRDQYF; CDR3nt: TGTGCCAGCAGCTTTCCACCCTCTAGGGACCAGTACTTC
abundance: once; len: 13; j_gene: TRBJ1-5; v_gene: TRBV27; d_gene: -; CDR3aa: CASSLALDQPQHF; CDR3nt: TGTGCCAGCAGTCTCGCTCTCGATCAGCCCCAGCATTTT
abundance: -; len: 11; j_gene: TRBJ1-2; v_gene: TRBV19; d_gene: TRBD1; CDR3aa: CASRTGDGYTF; CDR3nt: TGTGCCAGCAGGACAGGGGATGGCTACACCTTC
abundance: -; len: 19; j_gene: TRBJ2-3; v_gene: TRBV5-4; d_gene: -; CDR3aa: CASSLQPWRERLSTDTQYF; CDR3nt: TGTGCCAGCAGCCTCCAGCCCTGGAGGGAGCGACTCAGCACAGATACGCAGTATTTT
abundance: -; len: 15; j_gene: TRBJ1-2; v_gene: TRBV27; d_gene: -; CDR3aa: CASSLQYQANGGYTF; CDR3nt: TGTGCCAGCAGTCTACAGTATCAGGCGAATGGTGGCTACACCTTC
abundance: few; len: 15; j_gene: TRBJ1-1; v_gene: TRBV11-2; d_gene: -; CDR3aa: CASSLDPGVNTEAFF; CDR3nt: TGTGCCAGCAGCTTAGATCCAGGGGTGAACACTGAAGCTTTCTTT
abundance: few; len: 11; j_gene: TRBJ2-2; v_gene: TRBV5-1; d_gene: -; CDR3aa: CASSWLGELFF; CDR3nt: TGCGCCAGCAGCTGGCTCGGGGAGCTGTTTTTT
abundance: -; len: 16; j_gene: TRBJ2-7; v_gene: TRBV9; d_gene: TRBD2; CDR3aa: CASSVHPSGRGYEQYF; CDR3nt: TGTGCCAGCAGCGTACATCCTAGCGGTCGGGGCTACGAGCAGTACTTC
abundance: -; len: 16; j_gene: TRBJ2-3; v_gene: TRBV27; d_gene: TRBD2; CDR3aa: CASIPYGGLAIDTQYF; CDR3nt: TGTGCCAGCATCCCCTATGGCGGACTAGCGATAGATACGCAGTATTTT
abundance: -; len: 18; j_gene: TRBJ1-1; v_gene: TRBV28; d_gene: -; CDR3aa: CASSLWQLDKSYNTEAFF; CDR3nt: TGTGCCAGCAGTTTATGGCAACTGGATAAGAGCTATAACACTGAAGCTTTCTTT
abundance: -; len: 17; j_gene: TRBJ2-1; v_gene: TRBV9; d_gene: TRBD2; CDR3aa: CASSTGLAGALGNEQFF; CDR3nt: TGTGCCAGCAGCACGGGACTAGCGGGAGCTTTGGGGAATGAGCAGTTCTTC
abundance: -; len: 13; j_gene: TRBJ1-2; v_gene: TRBV9; d_gene: -; CDR3aa: CASSLAGNYGYTF; CDR3nt: TGTGCCAGCAGCCTTGCCGGGAACTATGGCTACACCTTC
abundance: -; len: 13; j_gene: TRBJ2-3; v_gene: TRBV19; d_gene: TRBD1; CDR3aa: CASNEQGANTQYF; CDR3nt: TGTGCCAGCAACGAACAGGGGGCGAATACGCAGTATTTT
abundance: -; len: 16; j_gene: TRBJ2-2; v_gene: TRBV5-1; d_gene: TRBD2; CDR3aa: CASSRTGTKYTGELFF; CDR3nt: TGCGCCAGCAGCAGGACCGGGACTAAATACACCGGGGAGCTGTTTTTT
abundance: once; len: 13; j_gene: TRBJ1-1; v_gene: TRBV6-5; d_gene: -; CDR3aa: CASSPALVQFAFF; CDR3nt: TGTGCCAGCAGTCCCGCCCTCGTTCAATTTGCTTTCTTT
abundance: -; len: 13; j_gene: TRBJ1-2; v_gene: TRBV15; d_gene: -; CDR3aa: CATSTGWNYGYTF; CDR3nt: TGTGCCACCAGCACAGGGTGGAACTATGGCTACACCTTC
abundance: -; len: 16; j_gene: TRBJ2-7; v_gene: TRBV27; d_gene: -; CDR3aa: CASSPGVGLISYEQYF; CDR3nt: TGTGCCAGCAGTCCCGGGGTGGGGCTTATTTCCTACGAGCAGTACTTC
abundance: -; len: 13; j_gene: TRBJ2-7; v_gene: TRBV6-1; d_gene: TRBD2; CDR3aa: CASSEVAGYEQYF; CDR3nt: TGTGCCAGCAGTGAGGTAGCGGGCTACGAGCAGTACTTC
abundance: once; len: 14; j_gene: TRBJ2-7; v_gene: TRBV27; d_gene: -; CDR3aa: CASSSQGGDYEQYF; CDR3nt: TGTGCCAGCAGTTCACAAGGTGGGGACTACGAGCAGTACTTC
abundance: -; len: 17; j_gene: TRBJ2-7; v_gene: TRBV13; d_gene: TRBD2; CDR3aa: CASSLGETSGRSYEQYF; CDR3nt: TGTGCCAGCAGCTTAGGTGAGACTAGCGGACGCTCCTACGAGCAGTACTTC
abundance: -; len: 15; j_gene: TRBJ1-5; v_gene: TRBV4-1; d_gene: -; CDR3aa: CASSPGQYSNQPQHF; CDR3nt: TGCGCCAGCAGCCCGGGCCAGTATAGCAATCAGCCCCAGCATTTT
abundance: -; len: 12; j_gene: TRBJ2-1; v_gene: TRBV10-3; d_gene: -; CDR3aa: CAIKAGRNEQFF; CDR3nt: TGTGCCATCAAGGCGGGAAGGAATGAGCAGTTCTTC
abundance: -; len: 15; j_gene: TRBJ2-5; v_gene: TRBV29-1; d_gene: -; CDR3aa: CSVGRGRTNKETQYF; CDR3nt: TGCAGCGTTGGCCGGGGCCGAACTAATAAAGAGACCCAGTACTTC
abundance: -; len: 14; j_gene: TRBJ2-4; v_gene: TRBV7-3; d_gene: TRBD1; CDR3aa: CASSATGGAYIQYF; CDR3nt: TGTGCCAGCAGCGCTACAGGGGGCGCATACATTCAGTACTTC
abundance: -; len: 15; j_gene: TRBJ1-1; v_gene: TRBV14; d_gene: -; CDR3aa: CASSQLGAVNTEAFF; CDR3nt: TGTGCCAGCAGCCAATTGGGGGCTGTGAACACTGAAGCTTTCTTT
abundance: -; len: 15; j_gene: TRBJ1-1; v_gene: TRBV7-9; d_gene: -; CDR3aa: CASSSRYNEGSEAFF; CDR3nt: TGTGCCAGCAGCTCACGATATAATGAGGGGTCTGAAGCTTTCTTT
abundance: -; len: 14; j_gene: TRBJ2-5; v_gene: TRBV28; d_gene: TRBD2; CDR3aa: CASSLGTGGETQYF; CDR3nt: TGTGCCAGCAGTTTGGGGACGGGGGGAGAGACCCAGTACTTC
abundance: -; len: 18; j_gene: TRBJ1-2; v_gene: TRBV7-2; d_gene: -; CDR3aa: CASSLVPGLGTRNYGYTF; CDR3nt: TGTGCCAGCAGCTTAGTTCCAGGGCTCGGTACCAGGAACTATGGCTACACCTTC
abundance: -; len: 15; j_gene: TRBJ2-1; v_gene: TRBV6-5; d_gene: TRBD2; CDR3aa: CASALGRTTYNEQFF; CDR3nt: TGTGCCAGCGCCCTCGGGAGGACCACCTACAATGAGCAGTTCTTC
abundance: -; len: 13; j_gene: TRBJ2-3; v_gene: TRBV2; d_gene: -; CDR3aa: CASVDWGADTQYF; CDR3nt: TGTGCCAGCGTGGACTGGGGAGCCGATACGCAGTATTTT
abundance: -; len: 12; j_gene: TRBJ2-5; v_gene: TRBV9; d_gene: -; CDR3aa: CASSVGGETQYF; CDR3nt: TGTGCCAGCAGCGTAGGTGGAGAGACCCAGTACTTC
abundance: -; len: 13; j_gene: TRBJ1-5; v_gene: TRBV2; d_gene: -; CDR3aa: CASSDSFNQPQHF; CDR3nt: TGTGCCAGCAGTGACAGTTTCAATCAGCCCCAGCATTTT
abundance: once; len: 14; j_gene: TRBJ2-5; v_gene: TRBV25-1; d_gene: -; CDR3aa: CASSEGAVKETQYF; CDR3nt: TGTGCCAGCAGTGAAGGGGCGGTGAAAGAGACCCAGTACTTC
abundance: -; len: 16; j_gene: TRBJ2-7; v_gene: TRBV27; d_gene: TRBD2; CDR3aa: CASSFPLAGGGYEQYF; CDR3nt: TGTGCCAGCAGTTTCCCACTAGCGGGAGGTGGGTACGAGCAGTACTTC